A selection of T cell receptor beta chains follows, all from one sample in a study of T cell changes during pregnancy in multiple sclerosis. Here immunoSEQ multiplex PCR was the method, and the copy in TCRdb shows in-frame clones only, minus some. The sample records roughly 40,000 clones, around nine tenths being singletons. This specimen consisted of peripheral blood, obtained before pregnancy. These receptors all come from a female donor with multiple sclerosis, enrolled in a pregnancy study. Both conserved end residues are part of each CDR3. The order of the fields is V gene, clone size, CDR3 length, D gene, J gene, CDR3 protein, CDR3 DNA. The D gene is left open where the match is weak. Clone size appears in some rows only: once, few, many, or a class for an expanded clone.

>TRBV28|.|14|.|TRBJ2-7
CASSPNFGPYEQYF
TGTGCCAGCAGCCCCAATTTTGGGCCCTACGAGCAGTACTTC
>TRBV29-1|.|14|.|TRBJ2-7
CSASGIITSYEQYF
TGCAGCGCCTCAGGGATCATAACATCCTACGAGCAGTACTTC
>TRBV14|.|21|TRBD2|TRBJ2-1
CASSPLGLAASSTTSYNEQFF
TGTGCCAGCAGCCCTCTGGGACTAGCGGCCAGTTCCACTACCTCCTACAATGAGCAGTTCTTC
>TRBV14|.|15|.|TRBJ2-2
CASTPRGKYTGELFF
TGTGCCAGCACCCCAAGGGGGAAATACACCGGGGAGCTGTTTTTT
>TRBV27|once|15|.|TRBJ2-1
CASSLSQDSHNEQFF
TGTGCCAGCAGCCTGTCCCAGGACTCCCACAATGAGCAGTTCTTC
>TRBV6-1|.|16|TRBD1|TRBJ1-2
CASSDLTGAQGYGYTF
TGTGCCAGCAGTGACCTCACAGGGGCCCAGGGGTATGGCTACACCTTC
>TRBV11-2|.|14|TRBD2|TRBJ2-7
CASSFETSAYEQYF
TGTGCCAGCAGCTTTGAGACTAGCGCTTACGAGCAGTACTTC
>TRBV5-1|.|12|.|TRBJ2-1
CASSSYYNEQFF
TGCGCCAGCAGCTCCTACTACAATGAGCAGTTCTTC
>TRBV9|once|13|.|TRBJ2-1
CASSVDAGNEQFF
TGTGCCAGCAGCGTAGACGCGGGAAATGAGCAGTTCTTC
>TRBV6-1|.|11|.|TRBJ2-7
CASSDTREQYF
TGTGCCAGCAGCGACACCAGAGAGCAGTACTTC
>TRBV27|.|12|.|TRBJ2-1
CASTTSLNEQFF
TGTGCCAGCACTACTAGCCTAAATGAGCAGTTCTTC
>TRBV6-1|.|16|TRBD1|TRBJ1-5
CASSESAGGSNQPQHF
TGTGCCAGCAGTGAATCGGCAGGGGGCAGCAATCAGCCCCAGCATTTT
>TRBV14|.|12|.|TRBJ1-2
CASSPAEYGYTF
TGTGCCAGCAGCCCGGCGGAATATGGCTACACCTTC
>TRBV12-1|.|18|.|TRBJ2-1
CASSSRGLAGGSYNEQFF
TGTGCCAGCAGCTCGCGCGGACTAGCGGGAGGTAGCTACAATGAGCAGTTCTTC
>TRBV7-2|.|12|.|TRBJ2-3
CASSSVGDTQYF
TGTGCCAGCAGCTCAGTCGGGGATACGCAGTATTTT
>TRBV9|.|15|TRBD1|TRBJ2-4
CASSVHPGQKNIQYF
TGTGCCAGCAGCGTCCACCCGGGACAGAAAAACATTCAGTACTTC
>TRBV15|.|16|TRBD2|TRBJ2-1
CATRGPGLAGVNEQFF
TGTGCCACCAGGGGGCCGGGACTAGCGGGAGTCAATGAGCAGTTCTTC
>TRBV10-3|.|15|TRBD1|TRBJ2-3
CAISTPDRYTDTQYF
TGTGCCATCAGTACCCCGGACAGGTACACAGATACGCAGTATTTT
>TRBV9|.|15|.|TRBJ1-3
CASSVDPSSGNTIYF
TGTGCCAGCAGCGTAGATCCGTCCTCTGGAAACACCATATATTTT
>TRBV28|.|12|TRBD2|TRBJ2-7
CATWGLAHEQYF
TGTGCCACCTGGGGACTAGCCCACGAGCAGTACTTC
>TRBV29-1|.|12|.|TRBJ1-1
CSVAGQLQRAFF
TGCAGCGTTGCTGGACAGCTTCAAAGGGCTTTCTTT
>TRBV7-2|.|14|TRBD1|TRBJ1-6
CASSSGQSRGPLHF
TGTGCCAGCAGCTCCGGACAGTCCAGGGGGCCCCTCCACTTT
>TRBV30|.|13|.|TRBJ2-2
CAWSLLLTGELFF
TGTGCCTGGAGTTTACTCCTTACCGGGGAGCTGTTTTTT
>TRBV5-1|.|14|TRBD1|TRBJ2-1
CASSPGQAYNEQFF
TGCGCCAGCAGCCCGGGACAGGCCTACAATGAGCAGTTCTTC
>TRBV30|.|14|TRBD2|TRBJ2-1
CAWGLSGGGSEQFF
TGTGCCTGGGGACTATCCGGCGGCGGGAGTGAGCAGTTCTTC
>TRBV6-1|.|15|.|TRBJ1-5
CASSERGQFNQPQHF
TGTGCCAGCAGTGAGCGCGGACAGTTTAATCAGCCCCAGCATTTT
>TRBV12-5|.|16|TRBD2|TRBJ2-1
CASGSTSGSVYNEQFF
TGTGCTAGTGGATCGACTAGCGGGAGTGTCTACAATGAGCAGTTCTTC
>TRBV7-9|.|15|TRBD1|TRBJ1-2
CASSATTGDRDGYTF
TGTGCCAGCAGCGCAACCACGGGAGACAGGGACGGCTACACCTTC
>TRBV5-1|.|16|TRBD1|TRBJ1-2
CASSPLTGQGLTGYTF
TGCGCCAGCAGCCCGCTGACAGGACAGGGATTAACTGGCTACACCTTC
>TRBV4-1|.|14|.|TRBJ1-1
CASSHIFRVRKAFF
TGCGCCAGCAGCCATATATTCAGGGTGCGGAAAGCTTTCTTT
>TRBV10-3|.|18|TRBD2|TRBJ2-7
CAVGRPEPVLAGGYEQYF
TGTGCCGTCGGGAGGCCGGAGCCAGTCCTAGCGGGGGGATACGAGCAGTACTTC
>TRBV19|few|14|TRBD1|TRBJ1-1
CASKTGVRDTEAFF
TGTGCCAGCAAGACAGGGGTTAGGGACACTGAAGCTTTCTTT